One and the same sample provided the 9 T cell receptor beta chains below, sequenced in a study of beta chain features in type 1 diabetes listed by TCRdb under 2018. The study at large found these results: A moderate but significant shortening of TCRB CDR3 length was observed in type 1 diabetes patients in all four CD4+ subsets.

No antigen has been identified for these receptors. The library was obtained by the immunoSEQ multiplex PCR assay. The entire amount of isolated RNA was reverse transcribed using the High Capacity cDNA Reverse Transcription Kit, so the sequenced TCRB transcripts were expressed ones. The table was pulled from immuneACCESS by TCRdb, which kept in-frame rearrangements only. Such tables lose some clones; where checked, under half of the loss comes from unresolved V genes, and the rest has no known cause. Recorded for this sample are 600,000 or so clones; over 11% of them occurred a single time. The top ten clones comprise around 0.04% of the sample. The material sequenced was naive CD4+ T cells from blood. The cell subset or site tag for this specimen amounts to: true naive CD4+ T cells. Receptors were obtained from a man aged 18 to 29 with type 1 diabetes.

This clone was observed a handful of times. This CDR3 is also generated by other DNA sequences in the sample. The chain links TRBV7-2 to TRBJ1-1, with D tentatively TRBD1 (5 bases). V lost 1 base, J lost 1 base, and 7 bases lay in between. The CDR3 runs 14 residues. Germline V gene data show CDR1 as SGHTA and CDR2 as FQGNSA. The CDR3 bases are TGTGCCAGCAGCTTAGGTAGGGGGAACACTGAAGCTTTCTTT. Protein product: CASSLGRGNTEAFF.

The V gene is TRBV28, the J gene TRBJ2-3; a possible D gene is TRBD2 (5 bases). From germline, CDR1 is MDHEN and CDR2 SYDVKM. Trimming removed 5 bases from V and 2 bases from J, with 11 bases in between. The CDR3 contains 14 residues. The CDR3 DNA follows: TGTGCCAGCAGTAGCGTCGGGGTCACAGATACGCAGTATTTT. Protein sequence: CASSSVGVTDTQYF.

In its sample, this clone was seen a few times. The rearrangement links TRBV9 to TRBJ2-2; no clear D. CDR1 and CDR2 from the germline V gene are SGDLS and YYNGEE. The CDR3 contains 14 residues. The V gene lost 4 bases and the J gene lost 1 base, with 8 bases spanning the gap. The chain's CDR3 is CASSILGNTGELFF. CDR3 nucleotide sequence: TGTGCCAGCAGCATTCTAGGGAACACCGGGGAGCTGTTTTTT.

This clone was seen a handful of times. The DNA of the CDR3 is TGTGCCAGCAGCCGGTATAGCGGGGGGGTTGTGGAGACCCAGTACTTC. Its protein product is CASSRYSGGVVETQYF. This rearrangement joins TRBV11-2 to TRBJ2-5; 11 nucleotides match TRBD2. Germline V gives CDR1 SGHAT, CDR2 FQNNGV. The trim removed 5 bases at V and 5 bases at J, leaving 10 bases unmatched. This CDR3 has 16 residues.

V is TRBV14 and J is TRBJ2-3; 8 bases match TRBD2. CDR3 length: 16 residues. Germline trimming cut 2 bases from V and 2 bases from J; bases unmatched to any gene: 6. In germline, CDR1 is SGHDN, CDR2 FVKESK. The CDR3 protein is CASSQIRGGPTDTQYF. The CDR3 nucleotides are TGTGCCAGCAGCCAAATCCGCGGGGGGCCCACAGATACGCAGTATTTT.

The gene calls are TRBV30 and TRBJ2-7; 7 nucleotides line up with TRBD1. The CDR3 has 13 amino acids. Trimming took 6 bases from V and 0 from J; bases not matched to a gene: 5. The germline V gene encodes CDR1 GTSNPN and CDR2 SVGIG (reference sequence). CDR3 sequence reads: CACAGTASYEQYF. The CDR3 nucleotides are TGTGCCTGCGCAGGGACAGCCTCCTACGAGCAGTACTTC. Together with reference TRBV30 and TRBJ2-7, the CDR3 gives the full variable domain: SQTIHQWPATLVQPVGSPLSLECTVEGTSNPNLYWYRQAAGRGLQLLFYSVGIGQISSEVPQNLSASRPQDRQFILSSKKLLLSDSGFYLCACAGTASYEQYFGPGTRLTVT.

This clone has more than one count but fewer than ten. The chain is built from TRBV4-1 and TRBJ1-2; D gene ambiguous. The V end was cut by 6 bases, the J end by 3 bases, with 17 bases between. This CDR3 comprises 15 residues. From germline, CDR1 is MGHRA and CDR2 YSYEKL. For the CDR3, the DNA is TGCGCCAGCAGAGGACGGGATAAAGGTGACTATGGCTACACCTTC. Its protein is CASRGRDKGDYGYTF.

V gene TRBV29-1 combines with J gene TRBJ2-2; tentatively, D is TRBD1 (6 bases). There are 15 residues in the CDR3. Germline-derived CDR1 and CDR2 are SQVTM and ANQGSEA. V was shortened by 0 bases and J by 2 bases, with 10 bases between the two germline ends. The CDR3 sequence is CSVEDQGHNTGELFF. CDR3 DNA: TGCAGCGTTGAAGATCAGGGGCATAACACCGGGGAGCTGTTTTTT.

This clone came up a few times. The same CDR3 can be traced to other DNA sequences in this sample. The rearrangement uses TRBV5-1 and TRBJ2-3; unclear D gene. V gave up 0 bases and J gave up 2 bases, with 13 bases separating them. The CDR3 contains 16 residues. In germline, CDR1 is SGHRS, CDR2 YFSETQ. The chain's CDR3 is CASSLVGRGSTDTQYF. The DNA for the CDR3 is TGCGCCAGCAGCTTGGTGGGCAGAGGATCCACAGATACGCAGTATTTT.